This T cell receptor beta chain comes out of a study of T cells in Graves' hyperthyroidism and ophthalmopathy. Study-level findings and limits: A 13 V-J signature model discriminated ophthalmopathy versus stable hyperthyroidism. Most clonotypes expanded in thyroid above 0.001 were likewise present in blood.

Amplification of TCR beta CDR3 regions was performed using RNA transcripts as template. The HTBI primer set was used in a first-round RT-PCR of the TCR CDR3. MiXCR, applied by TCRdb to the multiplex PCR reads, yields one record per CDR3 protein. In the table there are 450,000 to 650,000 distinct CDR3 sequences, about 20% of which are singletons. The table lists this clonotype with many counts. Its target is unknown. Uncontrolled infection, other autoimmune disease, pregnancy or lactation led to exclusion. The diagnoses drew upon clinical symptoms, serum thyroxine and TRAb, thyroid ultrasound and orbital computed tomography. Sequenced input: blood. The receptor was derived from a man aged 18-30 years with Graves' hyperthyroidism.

Here the CDR3 DNA reads TGTGCCAGCAGCCGGGCTGGGGCCAACGTCCTGACTTTC. Its translation: CASSRAGANVLTF. The J gene is TRBJ2-6, the V gene TRBV6-1; no definite D call. The CDR3 is 13 residues long. The V end lost 6 bases, the J end lost 2 bases, and 5 bases lay between the germline ends. Germline V CDR1 and CDR2: MNHNS, SASEGT.